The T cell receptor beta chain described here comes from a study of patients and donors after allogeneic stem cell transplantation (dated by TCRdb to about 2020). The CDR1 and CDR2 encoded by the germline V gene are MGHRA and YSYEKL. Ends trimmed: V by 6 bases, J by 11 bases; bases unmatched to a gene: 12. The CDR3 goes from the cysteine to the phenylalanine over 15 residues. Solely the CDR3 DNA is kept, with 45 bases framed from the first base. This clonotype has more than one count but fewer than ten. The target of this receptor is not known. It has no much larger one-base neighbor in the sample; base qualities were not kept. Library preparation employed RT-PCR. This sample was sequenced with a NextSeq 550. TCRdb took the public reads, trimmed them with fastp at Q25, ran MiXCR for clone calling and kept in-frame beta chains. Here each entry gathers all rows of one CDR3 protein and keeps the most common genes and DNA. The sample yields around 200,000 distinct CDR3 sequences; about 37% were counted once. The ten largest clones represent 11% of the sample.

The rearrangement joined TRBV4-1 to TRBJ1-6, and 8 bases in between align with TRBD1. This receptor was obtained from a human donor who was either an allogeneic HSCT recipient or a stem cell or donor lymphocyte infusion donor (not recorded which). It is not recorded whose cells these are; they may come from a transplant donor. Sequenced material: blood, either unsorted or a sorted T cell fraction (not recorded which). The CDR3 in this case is CASSPGQGGTAPLHF. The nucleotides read TGCGCCAGCAGTCCCGGACAGGGCGGTACGGCACCCCTCCACTTT.